This TCR beta chain was captured by sequencing in a study of T cells in localized non-small cell lung cancer. Findings and limits, study-wide: Elevated blood T cell density was associated with longer overall survival. Tumor trailed uninvolved adjacent lung in T cell clonality, which peaked there. Appearances in adjacent lung were noted for a median roughly 50 of the top 100 tumor clones.

As for this clone: Its target is unknown.

Germline CDR1 reads MNHNY; CDR2 reads SVGAGI (reference sequence). This CDR3 contains 15 residues. J was trimmed by 2 bases and V by 10 bases; bases with no gene match: 12. Generated by immunoSEQ multiplex PCR, the TCRdb table keeps only in-frame clones and is missing some. The sample yields approximately 34,000 clones, around nine tenths seen once. The source of this sequence is a woman aged 40-75 years with stage I lung adenocarcinoma. J is TRBJ2-3 and V is TRBV6-6; TRBD1 aligns across 7 bases. The sample consisted of peripheral blood, taken before any cancer treatment. The CDR3 DNA sequence: TGTGCCATCGAGAAAGACAGGGCACACACAGATACGCAGTATTTT. This encodes CAIEKDRAHTDTQYF.